This TCR beta chain is from a study of T cell responses to AZD1222 COVID-19 vaccine. Clones were sequenced by immunoSEQ multiplex PCR, and TCRdb holds only the in-frame ones, with some missing. The top ten clones hold 4% to 5% of a sample with some 100,000 clones, around 87% of them seen once. Whole-study findings and limits: Unmutated variant regions reportedly attract nearly half of all spike-specific TCRs. CD4 TCRs covered the whole spike, strongest at regions 160-218 and 743-854.

This clone has more than one count but fewer than ten. Its antigen remains unknown. Trimming cost V 0 bases and J 2 bases, with 8 bases left between them. Germline V gives CDR1 SGDLS, CDR2 YYNGEE. This CDR3 is built from 14 residues. The chain combines TRBV9 with TRBJ2-5; D is undetermined. Sequenced here: peripheral blood, sampled on day 0 of MenACWY control vaccination. The TCR was taken from an adult in good health. The CDR3 here is CASSVGAGQETQYF. The CDR3 coding sequence is TGTGCCAGCAGCGTAGGGGCAGGACAAGAGACCCAGTACTTC.